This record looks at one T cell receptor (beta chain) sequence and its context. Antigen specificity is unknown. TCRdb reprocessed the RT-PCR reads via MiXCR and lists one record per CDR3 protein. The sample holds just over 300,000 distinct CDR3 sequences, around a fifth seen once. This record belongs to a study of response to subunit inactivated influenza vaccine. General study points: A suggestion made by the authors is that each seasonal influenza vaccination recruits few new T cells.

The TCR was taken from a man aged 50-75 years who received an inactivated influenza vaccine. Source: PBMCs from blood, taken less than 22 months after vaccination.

CDR3 loop: CASSSGSSYNEQFF. CDR3 nucleotide sequence: TGCGCCAGCTCCAGCGGGAGCTCCTACAATGAGCAGTTCTTC. The chain couples TRBV23-1 to TRBJ2-1; 8 nucleotides line up with TRBD2. TRBV23-1 is flagged as an ORF with uncertain function. The CDR3 runs 14 residues. Unmatched junction bases numbered 3, after V lost 8 bases and J lost 0 bases.